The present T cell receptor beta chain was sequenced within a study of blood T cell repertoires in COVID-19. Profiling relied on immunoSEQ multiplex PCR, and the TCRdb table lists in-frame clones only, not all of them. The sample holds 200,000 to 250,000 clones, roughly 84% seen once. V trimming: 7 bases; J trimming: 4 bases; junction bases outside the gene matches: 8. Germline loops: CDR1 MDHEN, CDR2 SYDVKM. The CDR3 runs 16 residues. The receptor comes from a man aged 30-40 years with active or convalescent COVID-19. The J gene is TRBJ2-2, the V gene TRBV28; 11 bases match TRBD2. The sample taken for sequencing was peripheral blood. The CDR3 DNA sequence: TGTGCCAGCATCGATTCCGGGACTAGCGGCACCGGGGAGCTGTTTTTT. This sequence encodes CASIDSGTSGTGELFF.